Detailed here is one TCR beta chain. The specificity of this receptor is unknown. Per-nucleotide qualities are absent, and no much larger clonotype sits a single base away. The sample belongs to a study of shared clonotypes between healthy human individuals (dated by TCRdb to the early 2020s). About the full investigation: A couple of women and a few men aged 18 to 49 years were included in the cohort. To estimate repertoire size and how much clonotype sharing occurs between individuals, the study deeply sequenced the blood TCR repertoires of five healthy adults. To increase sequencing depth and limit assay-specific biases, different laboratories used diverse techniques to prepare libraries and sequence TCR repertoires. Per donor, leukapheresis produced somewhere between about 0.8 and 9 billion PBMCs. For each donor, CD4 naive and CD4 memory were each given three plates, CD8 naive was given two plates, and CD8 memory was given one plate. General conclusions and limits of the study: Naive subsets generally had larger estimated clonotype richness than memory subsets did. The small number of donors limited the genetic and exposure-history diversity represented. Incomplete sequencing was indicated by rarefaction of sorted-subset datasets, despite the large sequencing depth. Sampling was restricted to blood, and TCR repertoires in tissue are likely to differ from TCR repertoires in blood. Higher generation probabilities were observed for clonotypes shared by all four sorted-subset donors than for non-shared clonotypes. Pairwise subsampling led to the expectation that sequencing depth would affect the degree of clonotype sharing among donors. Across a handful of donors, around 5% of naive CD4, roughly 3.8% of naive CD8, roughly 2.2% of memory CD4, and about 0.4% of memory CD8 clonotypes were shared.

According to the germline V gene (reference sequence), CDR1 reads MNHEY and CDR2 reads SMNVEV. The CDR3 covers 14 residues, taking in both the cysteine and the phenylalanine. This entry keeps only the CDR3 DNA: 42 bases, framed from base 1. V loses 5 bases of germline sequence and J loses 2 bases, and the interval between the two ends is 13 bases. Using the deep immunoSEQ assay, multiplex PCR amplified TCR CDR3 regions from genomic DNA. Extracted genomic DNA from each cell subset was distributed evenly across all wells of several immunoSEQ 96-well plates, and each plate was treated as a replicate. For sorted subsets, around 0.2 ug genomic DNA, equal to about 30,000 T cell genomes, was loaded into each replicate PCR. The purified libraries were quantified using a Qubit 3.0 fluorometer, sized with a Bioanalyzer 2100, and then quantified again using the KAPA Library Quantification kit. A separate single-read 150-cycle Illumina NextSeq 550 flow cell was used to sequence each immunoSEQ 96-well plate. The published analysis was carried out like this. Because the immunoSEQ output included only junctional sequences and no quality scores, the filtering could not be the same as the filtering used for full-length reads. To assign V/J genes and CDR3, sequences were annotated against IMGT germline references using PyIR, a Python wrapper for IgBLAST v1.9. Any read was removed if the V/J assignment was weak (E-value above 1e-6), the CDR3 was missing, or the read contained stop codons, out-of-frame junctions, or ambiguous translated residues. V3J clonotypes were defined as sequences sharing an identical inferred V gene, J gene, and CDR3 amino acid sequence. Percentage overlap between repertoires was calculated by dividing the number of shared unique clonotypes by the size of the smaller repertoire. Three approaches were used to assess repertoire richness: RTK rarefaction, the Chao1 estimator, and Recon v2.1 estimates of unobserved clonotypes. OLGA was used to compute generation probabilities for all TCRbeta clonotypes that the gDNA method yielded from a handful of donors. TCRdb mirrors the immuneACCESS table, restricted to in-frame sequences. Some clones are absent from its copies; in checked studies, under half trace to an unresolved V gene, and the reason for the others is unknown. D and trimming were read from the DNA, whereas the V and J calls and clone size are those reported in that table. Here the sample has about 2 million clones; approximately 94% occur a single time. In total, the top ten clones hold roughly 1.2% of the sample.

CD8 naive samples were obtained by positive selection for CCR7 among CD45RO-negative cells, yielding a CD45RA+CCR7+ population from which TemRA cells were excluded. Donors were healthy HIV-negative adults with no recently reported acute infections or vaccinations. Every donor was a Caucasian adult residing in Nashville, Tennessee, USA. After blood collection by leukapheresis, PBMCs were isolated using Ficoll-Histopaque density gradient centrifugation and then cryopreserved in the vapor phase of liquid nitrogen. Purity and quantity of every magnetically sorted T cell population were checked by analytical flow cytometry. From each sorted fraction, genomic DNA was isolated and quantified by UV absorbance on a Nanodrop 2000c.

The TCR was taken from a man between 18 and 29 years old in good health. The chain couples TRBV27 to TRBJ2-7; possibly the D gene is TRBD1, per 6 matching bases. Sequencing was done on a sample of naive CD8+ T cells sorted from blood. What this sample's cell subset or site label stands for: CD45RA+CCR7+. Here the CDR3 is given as CASSMTGYAYEQYF. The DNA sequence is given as TGTGCCAGCAGTATGACAGGATACGCCTACGAGCAGTACTTC.